The rows below give T cell receptor beta chains drawn from one sample of a study of cytomegalovirus exposure and HLA in healthy donors. Only in-frame clones appear in the TCRdb table, and some are missing; sequencing was by immunoSEQ multiplex PCR. Of more than 140,000 clones listed, roughly 89% are singletons. Sequencing was performed on PBMCs. The receptors come from a woman younger than 35 in good health and CMV-seropositive. CDR3s include the opening cysteine and the closing phenylalanine or tryptophan. Each record gives: V gene, D gene, clone size, J gene, CDR3 DNA, CDR3 protein. A D gene is named only where the DNA matches it firmly. Part of the rows lack a size; the others show once, few, many or a class for expanded clones.

TRBV10-3,-,-,TRBJ2-3,TGTGCCATCGACGGCGGAGATACGCAGTATTTT,CAIDGGDTQYF
TRBV6-5,TRBD2,-,TRBJ2-7,TGTGCCAGCAGTTGGAAGCGGGAGGGGTCCTACGAGCAGTACTTC,CASSWKREGSYEQYF
TRBV29-1,-,-,TRBJ1-2,TGCAGCGTTGTGCGGGGTTTCTATGGCTACACCTTC,CSVVRGFYGYTF
TRBV10-3,TRBD2,-,TRBJ2-1,TGTGCCATCAGTGAGAGTAGCGGGAGGAATGAGCAGTTCTTC,CAISESSGRNEQFF
TRBV9,-,once,TRBJ2-7,TGTGCCAGCAGCGTATCGTCCACTGCGTACGAGCAGTACTTC,CASSVSSTAYEQYF
TRBV6-5,-,once,TRBJ1-1,TGTGCCAGTACTAGGGCAGGCGGGAGTGCTTTCTTT,CASTRAGGSAFF
TRBV28,-,-,TRBJ2-5,TGTGCCAGCAGCCCAGGCCCTAGGGGGACCCAGTACTTC,CASSPGPRGTQYF
TRBV10-2,TRBD2,-,TRBJ2-1,TGCGCCAGCAGGGCTAGCGGTCCCTCTAATGAGCAGTTCTTC,CASRASGPSNEQFF
TRBV7-2,-,-,TRBJ1-5,TGTGCCAGCAGCCTCGACAGAGGCGGTACGCGTCCCCAGCATTTT,CASSLDRGGTRPQHF
TRBV28,TRBD2,-,TRBJ2-1,TGTGCCAGCAGTTTATTGGTAGCGGGAGACGGCGAGCAGTTCTTC,CASSLLVAGDGEQFF
TRBV11-2,TRBD2,-,TRBJ2-7,TGTGCCAGCAGCTTAGAAGCGGGAGGGCCCTACGAGCAGTACTTC,CASSLEAGGPYEQYF
TRBV21-1,-,-,TRBJ2-5,TGTGCCAGCAGCACAAATGCCCGGGCCAGGGCGGTGGAGACCCAGTACTTC,CASSTNARARAVETQYF
TRBV7-7,TRBD2,-,TRBJ2-1,TGTGCCAGCAGCAGTAGGGCGGGAGGTTTGATTGGTGAGCAGTTCTTC,CASSSRAGGLIGEQFF
TRBV7-6,-,-,TRBJ2-7,TGTGCCAGCAGCTTAGCGGGAGCTTACGAGCAGTACTTC,CASSLAGAYEQYF
TRBV4-2,TRBD2,-,TRBJ2-7,TGTGCCAGCAGCCAAGATTCGGGAGCGGGAGGGTATCGCGAGCAGTACTTC,CASSQDSGAGGYREQYF
TRBV9,TRBD1,-,TRBJ2-3,TGTGCCAGCAGCGAGGGGGACAGGGGAACCCCGAAAGATACGCAGTATTTT,CASSEGDRGTPKDTQYF
TRBV6-1,TRBD2,-,TRBJ2-1,TGTGCCAGCAGTTTGGAGCGGGAGTATGAGCAGTTCTTC,CASSLEREYEQFF
TRBV30,TRBD1,-,TRBJ2-7,TGTGCCTGGAGTACCAGGGGGTCGGACGAGCAGTACTTC,CAWSTRGSDEQYF
TRBV5-6,TRBD2,-,TRBJ2-1,TGTGCCAGCAGCCCCGGGACTAGCGCCTACAATGAGCAGTTCTTC,CASSPGTSAYNEQFF
TRBV15,-,-,TRBJ2-1,TGTGCCACCAGCGGGGGGGCAGGGCGGAATGAGCAGTTCTTC,CATSGGAGRNEQFF
TRBV19,TRBD1,-,TRBJ2-7,TGTGCCAGTAGGCTGGGTGGGACAGCCCCCTACGAGCAGTACTTC,CASRLGGTAPYEQYF
TRBV28,TRBD1,-,TRBJ1-5,TGTGCCAGCAAACCGGACAGGGGATATGACCAGCCCCAGCATTTT,CASKPDRGYDQPQHF
TRBV7-2,-,-,TRBJ2-1,TGTGCCAGCAGCTCCGGCTCCTACAATGAGCAGTTCTTC,CASSSGSYNEQFF
TRBV25-1,-,-,TRBJ1-3,TGTGCCAGCAATGGGGCAGGTGGAAACACCATATATTTT,CASNGAGGNTIYF
TRBV30,TRBD1,once,TRBJ2-7,TGTGCCTGGAATTTGGGACAGTCGTACGAGCAGTACTTC,CAWNLGQSYEQYF
TRBV7-2,TRBD1,-,TRBJ2-7,TGTGCCAGCAGCATCCGGGACAGGGGGGCCTACGAGCAGTACTTC,CASSIRDRGAYEQYF
TRBV7-9,TRBD2,-,TRBJ2-7,TGTGCCAGCAGCAGCACCGGGACTAGCTCCTACGAGCAGTACTTC,CASSSTGTSSYEQYF
TRBV5-6,-,-,TRBJ2-2,TGTGCCAGCAGCTACAGGGACACCGGGGAGCTGTTTTTT,CASSYRDTGELFF
TRBV7-2,-,-,TRBJ2-2,TGTGCCAGCAGCTTAGTCATTAGCTCGGGCGGGGAGCTGTTTTTT,CASSLVISSGGELFF
TRBV18,-,-,TRBJ1-1,TGTGCCAGCTCAATAATGAACACTGAAGCTTTCTTT,CASSIMNTEAFF
TRBV7-2,TRBD2,once,TRBJ2-5,TGTGCCAGCAGCTTATTATTAGCGGGCGGAGGGGAGACCCAGTACTTC,CASSLLLAGGGETQYF
TRBV7-2,TRBD2,-,TRBJ2-7,TGTGCCAGCAGCAATCCGGGACTAGCGGGAGGGCGGTTATACGAGCAGTACTTC,CASSNPGLAGGRLYEQYF
TRBV28,TRBD1,-,TRBJ2-6,TGTGCCAGCAGCTCGACAGGGGTTGGGGCCAACGTCCTGACTTTC,CASSSTGVGANVLTF
TRBV11-2,-,-,TRBJ2-1,TGTGCCAGCAGCTTAGCCGATGAGCAGTTCTTC,CASSLADEQFF
TRBV6-1,TRBD2,-,TRBJ2-1,TGTGCCAGCGGAAGGACTAGCGGCATAGGGAATGAGCAGTTCTTC,CASGRTSGIGNEQFF
TRBV10-2,TRBD2,few,TRBJ2-1,TGCGCCAGCAGTCCTTTTGCGGGAGCGCCGGACAATGAGCAGTTCTTC,CASSPFAGAPDNEQFF
TRBV6-1,-,-,TRBJ1-2,TGTGCCAGCAGTGAAGGACAGGGCTACACCTTC,CASSEGQGYTF
TRBV9,-,once,TRBJ2-5,TGTGCCAGCAGCGTAGTTCCCGGGGGAGAGACCCAGTACTTC,CASSVVPGGETQYF
TRBV28,-,-,TRBJ1-1,TGTGCCAGCAGTTTATACCCCCCGAAGGGGGGGCCTGAAGCTTTCTTT,CASSLYPPKGGPEAFF
TRBV29-1,-,-,TRBJ1-5,TGCAGCGTTAAGGAGGCCGGCCAGCCCCAGCATTTT,CSVKEAGQPQHF
TRBV27,TRBD2,-,TRBJ2-3,TGTGCCAGCAGCCCTTCCCGCGGGAGCTGGATAGATACGCAGTATTTT,CASSPSRGSWIDTQYF
TRBV30,-,-,TRBJ1-1,TGTGCCTATCTGTTAGGAGGGGTGGAGGCTTTCTTT,CAYLLGGVEAFF
TRBV7-8,-,once,TRBJ1-1,TGTGCCAGCAGCTTAGGAGCCTACACTGAAGCTTTCTTT,CASSLGAYTEAFF
TRBV19,-,-,TRBJ1-2,TGTGCCAGTAGTACAGCCGGGGGGGCCGGGGGCTACACCTTC,CASSTAGGAGGYTF
TRBV19,-,-,TRBJ2-3,TGTGCCAGTAGTGTGACCGGGACTGGGTTGAGCACAGATACGCAGTATTTT,CASSVTGTGLSTDTQYF
TRBV6-1,TRBD1,-,TRBJ1-5,TGTGCCAGCAGTGAATCAGGGGGGAGCAATCAGCCCCAGCATTTT,CASSESGGSNQPQHF
TRBV4-1,-,-,TRBJ1-5,TGCGCCAGCAGCCAAGTCGATGCGGGCAATCAGCCCCAGCATTTT,CASSQVDAGNQPQHF
TRBV6-1,-,-,TRBJ2-1,TGTGCCAGCACCGAAGGACGGACTCAGGTCTTC,CASTEGRTQVF
TRBV19,-,-,TRBJ1-2,TGTGCCAGTAGTATAGATCGTAGCCTGGGCTACACCTTC,CASSIDRSLGYTF
TRBV29-1,-,-,TRBJ2-2,TGCAGCGTTATGACAGGGAACACCGGGGAGCTGTTTTTT,CSVMTGNTGELFF
TRBV10-1,TRBD2,-,TRBJ2-7,TGCGCCAGCAGTTCATCTAGCGGCGTCCCCTACGAGCAGTACTTC,CASSSSSGVPYEQYF
TRBV9,TRBD1,-,TRBJ2-7,TGTGCCAGCAGCGTCCGGGACAGGAGCTACGAGCAGTACTTC,CASSVRDRSYEQYF
TRBV7-2,-,-,TRBJ2-1,TGTGCCAGCAGCTTGAGTTCCTCCTCCTACAATGAGCAGTTCTTC,CASSLSSSSYNEQFF
TRBV6-5,-,-,TRBJ2-7,TGTGCCAGCAGTCGTGCGAGCTCCTACGAGCAGTACTTC,CASSRASSYEQYF
TRBV30,TRBD2,-,TRBJ2-1,TGTGCCTGGAGTCCCATTTGGGGTAGCGGGCCAAACAATGAGCAGTTCTTC,CAWSPIWGSGPNNEQFF
TRBV2,TRBD2,-,TRBJ2-3,TGTGCCAGCAGGCGAGCGGGAGGGCAAGATACGCAGTATTTT,CASRRAGGQDTQYF
TRBV28,-,-,TRBJ1-2,TGTGCCAGCAGTTTGGGGACACATAACTATGGCTACACCTTC,CASSLGTHNYGYTF
TRBV25-1,TRBD2,-,TRBJ2-3,TGTGCCAGCAGTGGCCTAGCGGGAGTTCTGAATACGCAGTATTTT,CASSGLAGVLNTQYF
TRBV11-1,-,-,TRBJ1-1,TGTGCCAGCAGCTTCAGGGATGGCACTGAAGCTTTCTTT,CASSFRDGTEAFF
TRBV11-2,-,-,TRBJ1-1,TGTGCCACCAACCCCGTGTATGGGAGGACTGAAGCTTTCTTT,CATNPVYGRTEAFF